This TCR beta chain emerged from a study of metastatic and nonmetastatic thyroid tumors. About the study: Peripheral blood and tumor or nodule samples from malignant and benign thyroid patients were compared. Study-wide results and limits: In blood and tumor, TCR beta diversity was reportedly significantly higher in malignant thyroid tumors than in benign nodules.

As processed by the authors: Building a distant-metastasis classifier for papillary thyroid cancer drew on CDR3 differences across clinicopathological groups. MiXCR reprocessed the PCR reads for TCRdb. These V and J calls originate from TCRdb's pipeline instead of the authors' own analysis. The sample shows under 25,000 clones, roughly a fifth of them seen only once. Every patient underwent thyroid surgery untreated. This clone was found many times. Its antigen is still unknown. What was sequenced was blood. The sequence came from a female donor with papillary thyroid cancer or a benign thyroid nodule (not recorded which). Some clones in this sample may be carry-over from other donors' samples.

In nucleotides, the CDR3 is TGTGCCAGCAGTGAAAGGGGGGGTACCCTCAACTATGGCTACACCTTC. This gives the protein CASSERGGTLNYGYTF. The J gene is TRBJ1-2, the V gene TRBV2; D is possibly TRBD1 (6 bases). The germline V and J ends were trimmed by 2 bases and 2 bases, with 15 bases remaining between them. The CDR3 length is 16 residues. In germline, CDR1 is SNHLY, CDR2 FYNNEI.